The text below deals with one T cell receptor beta chain. As yet, its antigen is unknown. The table came from immunoSEQ multiplex PCR; TCRdb's copy has only in-frame clones and leaves some out. The profile shows tens of thousands of clones, roughly three quarters of them singletons. The germline V and J ends were trimmed by 4 bases and 2 bases, with 16 bases remaining between them. The CDR3 has 15 residues. Per germline, CDR1 SGHRS and CDR2 YFSETQ. This sample stems from a study of T cell responses to AZD1222 COVID-19 vaccine. General study points: Donors in the cohort were predominantly white British and more often female, and clonal diversity was possibly underestimated.

This receptor was identified in an adult who received the AZD1222 COVID-19 vaccine. The V call is TRBV5-1, the J call TRBJ2-7; D remains ambiguous. Here the sequenced sample was peripheral blood, taken 28 days after the second AZD1222 dose. CDR3 DNA sequence: TGCGCCAGCAGCCCAGGTGGAGTCTACCCCTACGAGCAGTACTTC. Translated: CASSPGGVYPYEQYF.